One sample yielded the 7 T cell receptor beta chains listed below, sequenced in a study of CD8 T cell repertoires and HIV-1 epitope variants. These receptors are not linked to any known antigen. TCRdb keeps only in-frame clones here, not all; method: immunoSEQ multiplex PCR. The data hold 4,200 or so clones, with 60% to 75% observed a single time. Sequencing was performed on cultured CD8+ T cells derived from PBMCs. All receptors derive from a male donor with HIV.

This chain links TRBV4-3 with TRBJ2-1; 10 bases line up with TRBD2. Germline lookup yields CDR1 LGHNA and CDR2 YSLEER. Germline trimming cut 0 bases from V and 9 bases from J; bases unmatched to any gene: 8. The CDR3 length is 16 residues. In DNA, the CDR3 is TGCGCCAGCAGCCAAGATACAAGCGGGGGGGCAAGTGAGCAGTTCTTC. Translated: CASSQDTSGGASEQFF.

The V and J genes are TRBV29-1 and TRBJ1-1; possibly TRBD1 for D (6 bases). Trimming took off 1 base at V and 0 bases at J, with 9 bases between the two ends. CDR1 and CDR2 (germline): SQVTM, ANQGSEA. The length of the CDR3 is 14 residues. The CDR3 here is CSVEGGQMNTEAFF. CDR3 coding DNA: TGCAGCGTTGAAGGGGGGCAAATGAACACTGAAGCTTTCTTT.

This chain joins TRBV27 and TRBJ1-6; D is perhaps TRBD1 (5 bases). Trimming stripped 1 base from V and 11 bases from J, with 9 bases between. CDR1 is MNHEY, CDR2 SMNVEV, per germline (reference sequence). This CDR3 has 13 amino acids. The CDR3 spells CASSLLGETPLHF. The CDR3 coding sequence is TGTGCCAGCAGTTTATTGGGGGAGACACCCCTCCACTTT.

V and J are TRBV7-2 and TRBJ1-2; D not resolved. Germline V gives CDR1 SGHTA, CDR2 FQGNSA. V was trimmed by 0 bases and J by 7 bases, leaving 9 bases between them. This CDR3 region has 13 residues. The CDR3 nucleotides read TGTGCCAGCAGCTTAGCCCGGGAACCTGGCTACACCTTC. Translating it yields CASSLAREPGYTF.

The genes are TRBV30 and TRBJ2-7; 12 bases align to TRBD2. Unmatched junction bases numbered 13, after V lost 3 bases and J lost 1 base. The CDR3 has 18 amino acids. Germline-derived CDR1 and CDR2 are GTSNPN and SVGIG (reference sequence). The CDR3 bases are TGTGCCTGGAGCGATACTAGCGGGGGGAACCTCATTTCCTACGAGCAGTACTTC. This gives the protein CAWSDTSGGNLISYEQYF.

The chain employs TRBV29-1 and TRBJ1-1; 9 nucleotides agree with TRBD1. The V segment lost 4 bases and the J segment 5 bases; nucleotides outside the gene matches: 8. Germline values: CDR1 SQVTM, CDR2 ANQGSEA. This CDR3 region has 14 residues. The CDR3 DNA reads as TGCAGCGTTGTCCCCTTGACAGGGGGGACTGAAGCTTTCTTT. Residues: CSVVPLTGGTEAFF.

This clone has only a few counts. The genes are TRBV11-2 and TRBJ2-7; D uncertain. Germline V CDR1 and CDR2: SGHAT, FQNNGV. V gave up 0 bases and J gave up 2 bases, with 11 bases separating them. This CDR3 is built from 15 residues. The CDR3 sequence: CASSLEAGLAYEQYF. For the CDR3, the DNA is TGTGCCAGCAGCTTAGAAGCCGGGCTCGCCTACGAGCAGTACTTC.